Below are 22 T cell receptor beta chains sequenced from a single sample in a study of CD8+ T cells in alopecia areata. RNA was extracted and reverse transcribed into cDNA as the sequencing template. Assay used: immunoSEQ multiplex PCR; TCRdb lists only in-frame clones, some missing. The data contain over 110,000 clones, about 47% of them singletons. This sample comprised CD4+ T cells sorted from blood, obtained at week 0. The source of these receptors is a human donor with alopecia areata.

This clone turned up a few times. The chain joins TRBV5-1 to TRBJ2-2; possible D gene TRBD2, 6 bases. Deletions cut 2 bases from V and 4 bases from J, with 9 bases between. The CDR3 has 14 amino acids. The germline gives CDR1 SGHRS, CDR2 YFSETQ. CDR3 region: CASSFEGGTGELFF. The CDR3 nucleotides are TGCGCCAGCAGCTTCGAGGGAGGCACCGGGGAGCTGTTTTTT.

The CDR3 DNA is TGTGCCAGCAGTGAAGCGCTCGGGACAGGGGGGGTGCAGTTCTTC. It translates to CASSEALGTGGVQFF. The chain recombines TRBV2 with TRBJ2-1; 11 bases are shared with TRBD1. Trimming removed 0 bases from V and 12 bases from J; junction bases left unmatched: 7. Germline CDR1 reads SNHLY; CDR2 reads FYNNEI. This CDR3 is 15 amino acids long. Full variable domain (outside the CDR3, taken from reference TRBV2 and TRBJ2-1): EPEVTQTPSHQVTQMGQEVILRCVPISNHLYFYWYRQILGQKVEFLVSFYNNEISEKSEIFDDQFSVERPDGSNFTLKIRSTKLEDSAMYFCASSEALGTGGVQFFGPGTRLTVL.

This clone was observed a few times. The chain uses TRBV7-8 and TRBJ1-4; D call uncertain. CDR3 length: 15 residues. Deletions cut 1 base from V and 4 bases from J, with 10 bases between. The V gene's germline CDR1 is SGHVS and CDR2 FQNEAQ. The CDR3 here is CASSLVGSGNEKLFF. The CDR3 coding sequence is TGTGCCAGCAGCTTAGTTGGATCGGGTAATGAAAAACTGTTTTTT.

CDR3: CASRPGTGGYEQYF. Here the CDR3 DNA reads TGTGCCAGCCGCCCCGGGACAGGGGGTTACGAGCAGTACTTC. This chain uses TRBV18 with TRBJ2-7; 11 nucleotides align to TRBD1. The CDR3 consists of 14 residues. J gave up 4 bases and V 8 bases, and 7 bases lay outside the gene matches. Per germline, CDR1 KGHSH and CDR2 LQKENI.

DNA for the CDR3: TGTGCCAGCAGCGGAAGGGGACTCAATGAGCAGTTCTTC. Translating gives CASSGRGLNEQFF. The V gene is TRBV2, the J gene TRBJ2-1; possibly TRBD2 for D (6 bases). Germline loops: CDR1 SNHLY, CDR2 FYNNEI. With 6 bases removed from V and 6 bases from J, the gap between germline ends came to 12 bases. The CDR3 spans 13 residues.

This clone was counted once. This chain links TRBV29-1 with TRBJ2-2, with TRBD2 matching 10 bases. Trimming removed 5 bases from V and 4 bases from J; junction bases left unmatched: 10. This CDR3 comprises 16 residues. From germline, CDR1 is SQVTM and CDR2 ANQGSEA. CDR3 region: CSVFRGLASSTGELFF. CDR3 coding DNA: TGCAGCGTTTTCAGGGGACTAGCGTCGAGCACCGGGGAGCTGTTTTTT.

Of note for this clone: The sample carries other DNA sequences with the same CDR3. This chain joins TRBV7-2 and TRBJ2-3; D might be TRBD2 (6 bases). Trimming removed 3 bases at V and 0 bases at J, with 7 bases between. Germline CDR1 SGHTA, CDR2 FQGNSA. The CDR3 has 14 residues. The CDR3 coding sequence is TGTGCCAGCAGCTTCGGGGGTAGCACAGATACGCAGTATTTT. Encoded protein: CASSFGGSTDTQYF.

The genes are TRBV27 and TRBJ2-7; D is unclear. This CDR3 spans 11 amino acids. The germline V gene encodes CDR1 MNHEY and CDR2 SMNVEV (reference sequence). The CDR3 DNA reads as TGTGCTAGACGATGCTCCTACGAGCAGTACTTC. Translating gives CARRCSYEQYF.

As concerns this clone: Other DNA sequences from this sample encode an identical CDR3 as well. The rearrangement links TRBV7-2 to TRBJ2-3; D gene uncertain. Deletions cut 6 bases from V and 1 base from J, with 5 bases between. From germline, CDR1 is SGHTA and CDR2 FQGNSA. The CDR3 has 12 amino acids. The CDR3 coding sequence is TGTGCCAGCAGTCTAGGCACAGATACGCAGTATTTT. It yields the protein CASSLGTDTQYF.

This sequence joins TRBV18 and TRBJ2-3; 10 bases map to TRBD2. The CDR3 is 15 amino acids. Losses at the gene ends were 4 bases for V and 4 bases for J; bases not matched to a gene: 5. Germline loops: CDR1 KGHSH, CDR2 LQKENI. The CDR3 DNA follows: TGTGCCAGCTCACAGCTAGCGGGAGCCTCAGATACGCAGTATTTT. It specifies CASSQLAGASDTQYF.

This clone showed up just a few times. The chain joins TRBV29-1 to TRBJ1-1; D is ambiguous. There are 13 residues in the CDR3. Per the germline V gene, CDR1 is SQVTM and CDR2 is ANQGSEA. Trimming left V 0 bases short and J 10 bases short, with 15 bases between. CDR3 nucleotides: TGCAGCGTTGAAGATGGACCTGAGGAGGGAGCTTTCTTT. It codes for CSVEDGPEEGAFF.

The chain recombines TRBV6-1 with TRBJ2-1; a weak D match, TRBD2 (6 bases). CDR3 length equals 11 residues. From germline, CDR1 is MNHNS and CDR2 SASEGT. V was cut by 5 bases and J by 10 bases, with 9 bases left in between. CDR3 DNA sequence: TGTGCCAGCAGTCTAGCGAGAGAGCAGTTCTTC. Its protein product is CASSLAREQFF.

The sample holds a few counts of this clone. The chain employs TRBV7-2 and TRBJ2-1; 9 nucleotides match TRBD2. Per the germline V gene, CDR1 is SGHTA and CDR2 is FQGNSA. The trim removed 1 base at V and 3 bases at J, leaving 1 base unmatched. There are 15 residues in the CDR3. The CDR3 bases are TGTGCCAGCAGCTTAGGGACTAGCGTCTACAATGAGCAGTTCTTC. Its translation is CASSLGTSVYNEQFF.

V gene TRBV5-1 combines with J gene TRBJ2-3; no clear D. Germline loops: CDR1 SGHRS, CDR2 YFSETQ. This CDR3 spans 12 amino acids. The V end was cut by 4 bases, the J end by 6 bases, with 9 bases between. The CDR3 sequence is CASSLSLDTQYF. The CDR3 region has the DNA TGCGCCAGCAGCCTTAGTTTGGATACGCAGTATTTT.

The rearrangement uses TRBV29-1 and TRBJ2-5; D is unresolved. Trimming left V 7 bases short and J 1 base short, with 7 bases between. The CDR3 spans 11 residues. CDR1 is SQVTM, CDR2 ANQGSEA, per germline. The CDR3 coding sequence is TGCAGCGCCCTCCCCCAAGAGACCCAGTACTTC. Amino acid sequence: CSALPQETQYF.

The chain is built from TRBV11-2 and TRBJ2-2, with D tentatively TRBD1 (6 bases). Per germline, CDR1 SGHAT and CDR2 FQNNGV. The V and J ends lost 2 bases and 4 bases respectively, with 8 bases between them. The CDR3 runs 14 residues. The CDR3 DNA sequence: TGTGCCAGCAGCTTAAACAGGGTCACCGGGGAGCTGTTTTTT. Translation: CASSLNRVTGELFF.

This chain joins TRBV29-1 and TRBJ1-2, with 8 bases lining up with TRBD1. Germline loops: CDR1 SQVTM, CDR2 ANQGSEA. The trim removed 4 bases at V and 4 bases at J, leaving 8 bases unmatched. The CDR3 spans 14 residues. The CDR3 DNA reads TGCAGCGTTGTGCGGGACAGGACATCCTATGGCTACACCTTC. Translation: CSVVRDRTSYGYTF.

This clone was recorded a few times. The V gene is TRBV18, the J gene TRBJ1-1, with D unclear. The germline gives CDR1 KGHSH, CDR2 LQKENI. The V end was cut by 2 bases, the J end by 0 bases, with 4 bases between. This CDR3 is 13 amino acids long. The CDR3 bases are TGTGCCAGCTCACCAGACCTGAACACTGAAGCTTTCTTT. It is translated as CASSPDLNTEAFF.

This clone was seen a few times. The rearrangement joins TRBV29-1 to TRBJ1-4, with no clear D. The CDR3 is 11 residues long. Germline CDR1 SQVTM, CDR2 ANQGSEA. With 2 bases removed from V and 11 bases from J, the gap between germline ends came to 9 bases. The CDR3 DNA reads TGCAGCGTTGAAAGCGTGGACAAACTGTTTTTT. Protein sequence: CSVESVDKLFF.

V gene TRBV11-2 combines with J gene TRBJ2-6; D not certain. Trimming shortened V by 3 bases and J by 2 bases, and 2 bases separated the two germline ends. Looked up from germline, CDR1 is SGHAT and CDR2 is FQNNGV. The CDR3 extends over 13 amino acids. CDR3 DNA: TGTGCCAGCAGCTTTACTGGGGCCAACGTCCTGACTTTC. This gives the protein CASSFTGANVLTF.

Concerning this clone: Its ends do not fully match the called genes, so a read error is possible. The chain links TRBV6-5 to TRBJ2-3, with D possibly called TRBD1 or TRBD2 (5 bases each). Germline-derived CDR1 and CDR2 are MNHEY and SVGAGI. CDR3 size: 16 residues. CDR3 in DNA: TGTGCCAGCAGTAACTCGGGACCGTGGAGCACAGATACGCAGTATTTT. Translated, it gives CASSNSGPWSTDTQYF.

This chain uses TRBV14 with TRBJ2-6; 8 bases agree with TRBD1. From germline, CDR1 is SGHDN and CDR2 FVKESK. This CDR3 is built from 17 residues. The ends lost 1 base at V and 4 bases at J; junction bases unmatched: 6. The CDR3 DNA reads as TGTGCCAGCAGCCAAGTAGGACAGGGACCCGGGGCCAACGTCCTGACTTTC. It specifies CASSQVGQGPGANVLTF.